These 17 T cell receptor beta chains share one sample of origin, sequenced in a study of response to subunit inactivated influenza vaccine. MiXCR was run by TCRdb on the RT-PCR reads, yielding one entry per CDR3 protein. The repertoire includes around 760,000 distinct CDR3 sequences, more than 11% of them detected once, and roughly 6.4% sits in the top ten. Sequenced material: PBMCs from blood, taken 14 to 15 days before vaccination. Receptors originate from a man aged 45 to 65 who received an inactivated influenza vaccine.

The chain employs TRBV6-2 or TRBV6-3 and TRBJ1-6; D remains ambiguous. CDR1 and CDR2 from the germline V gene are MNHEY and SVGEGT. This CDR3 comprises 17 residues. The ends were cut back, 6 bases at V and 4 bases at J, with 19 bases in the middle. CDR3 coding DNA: TGTGCCAGCAGCCCCCATCTTTGGGGAGAGTATAATTCACCCCTCCACTTT. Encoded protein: CASSPHLWGEYNSPLHF.

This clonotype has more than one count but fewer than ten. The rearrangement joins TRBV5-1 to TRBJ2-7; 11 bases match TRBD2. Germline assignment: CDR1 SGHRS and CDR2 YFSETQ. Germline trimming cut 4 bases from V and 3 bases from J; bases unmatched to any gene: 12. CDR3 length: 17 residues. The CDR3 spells CASSQNKLAGAFYEQYF. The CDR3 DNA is TGCGCCAGCAGCCAAAATAAACTAGCGGGGGCCTTCTACGAGCAGTACTTC.

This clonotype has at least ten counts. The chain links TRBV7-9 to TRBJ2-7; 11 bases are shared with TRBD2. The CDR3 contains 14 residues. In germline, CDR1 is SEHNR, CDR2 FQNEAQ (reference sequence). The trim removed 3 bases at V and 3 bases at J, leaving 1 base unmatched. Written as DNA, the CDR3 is TGTGCCAGCAGCTTTGGGACTAGCGGCTACGAGCAGTACTTC. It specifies CASSFGTSGYEQYF. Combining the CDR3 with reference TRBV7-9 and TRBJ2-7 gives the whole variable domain DTGVSQNPRHKITKRGQNVTFRCDPISEHNRLYWYRQTLGQGPEFLTYFQNEAQLEKSRLLSDRFSAERPKGSFSTLEIQRTEQGDSAMYLCASSFGTSGYEQYFGPGTRLTVT.

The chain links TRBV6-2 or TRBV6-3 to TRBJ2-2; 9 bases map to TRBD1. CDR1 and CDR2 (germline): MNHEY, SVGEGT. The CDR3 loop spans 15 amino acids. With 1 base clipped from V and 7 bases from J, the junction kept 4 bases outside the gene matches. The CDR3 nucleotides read TGTGCCAGCAGTTACTATGGACAGGGGAACGGGGAGCTGTTTTTT. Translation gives CASSYYGQGNGELFF.

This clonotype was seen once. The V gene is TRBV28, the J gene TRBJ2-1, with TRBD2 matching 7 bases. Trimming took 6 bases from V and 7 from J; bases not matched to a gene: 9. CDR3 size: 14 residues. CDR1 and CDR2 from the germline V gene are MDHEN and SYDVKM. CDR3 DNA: TGTGCCAGCAGCCTAGCGGCCATGACGAATGAGCAGTTCTTC. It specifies CASSLAAMTNEQFF.

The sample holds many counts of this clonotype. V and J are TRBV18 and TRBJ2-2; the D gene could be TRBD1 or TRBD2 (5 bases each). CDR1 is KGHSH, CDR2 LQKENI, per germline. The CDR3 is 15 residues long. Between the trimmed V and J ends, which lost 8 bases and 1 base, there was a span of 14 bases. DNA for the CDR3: TGTGCCAGCCTCCAGGGACGTCGGAACACCGGGGAGCTGTTTTTT. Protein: CASLQGRRNTGELFF. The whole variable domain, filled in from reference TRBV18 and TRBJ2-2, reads NAGVMQNPRHLVRRRGQEARLRCSPMKGHSHVYWYRQLPEEGLKFMVYLQKENIIDESGMPKERFSAEFPKEGPSILRIQQVVRGDSAAYFCASLQGRRNTGELFFGEGSRLTVL.

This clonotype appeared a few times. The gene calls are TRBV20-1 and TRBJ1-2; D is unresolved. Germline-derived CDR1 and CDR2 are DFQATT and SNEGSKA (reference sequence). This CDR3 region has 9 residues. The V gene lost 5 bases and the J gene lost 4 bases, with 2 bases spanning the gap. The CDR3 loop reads CSARYGYTF. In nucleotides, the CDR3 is TGCAGTGCTCGCTATGGCTACACCTTC.

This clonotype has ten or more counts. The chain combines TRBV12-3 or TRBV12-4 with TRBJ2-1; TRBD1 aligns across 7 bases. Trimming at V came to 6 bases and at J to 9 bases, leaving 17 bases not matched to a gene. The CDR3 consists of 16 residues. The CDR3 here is CASSPTGLELLSEQFF. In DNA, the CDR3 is TGTGCCAGCAGCCCGACAGGGCTGGAACTGTTGAGTGAGCAGTTCTTC.

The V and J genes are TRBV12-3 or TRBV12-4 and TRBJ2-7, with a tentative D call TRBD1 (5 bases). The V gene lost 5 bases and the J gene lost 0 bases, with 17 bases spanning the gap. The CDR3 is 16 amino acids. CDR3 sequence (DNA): TGTGCCAGCAGTCCAGACAGCGCCGTGCTCTCCTACGAGCAGTACTTC. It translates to CASSPDSAVLSYEQYF.

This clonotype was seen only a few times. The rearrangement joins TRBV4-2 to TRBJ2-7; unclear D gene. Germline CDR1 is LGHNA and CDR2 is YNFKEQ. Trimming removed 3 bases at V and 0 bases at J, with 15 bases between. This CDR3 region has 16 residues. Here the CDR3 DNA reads TGTGCCAGCAGCCAGGTAGCCACGGATAGCTCCTACGAGCAGTACTTC. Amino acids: CASSQVATDSSYEQYF.

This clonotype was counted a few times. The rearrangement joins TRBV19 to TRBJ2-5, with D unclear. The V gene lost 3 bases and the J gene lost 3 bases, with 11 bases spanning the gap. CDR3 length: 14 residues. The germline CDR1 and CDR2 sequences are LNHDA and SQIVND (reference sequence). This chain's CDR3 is CASSMGFFEETQYF. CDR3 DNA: TGTGCCAGTAGTATGGGTTTTTTTGAAGAGACCCAGTACTTC.

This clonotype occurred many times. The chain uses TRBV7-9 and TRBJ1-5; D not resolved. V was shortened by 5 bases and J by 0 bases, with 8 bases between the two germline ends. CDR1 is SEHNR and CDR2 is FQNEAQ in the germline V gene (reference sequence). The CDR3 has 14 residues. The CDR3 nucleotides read TGTGCCAGCAGCCCTCGTACTAGCAATCAGCCCCAGCATTTT. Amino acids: CASSPRTSNQPQHF.

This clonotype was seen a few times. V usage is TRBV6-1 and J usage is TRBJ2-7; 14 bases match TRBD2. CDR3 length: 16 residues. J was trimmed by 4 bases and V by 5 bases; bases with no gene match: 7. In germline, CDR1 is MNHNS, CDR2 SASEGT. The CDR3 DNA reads TGTGCCAGCAGTCAAACATGGACTAGCGGGAGGTACGAGCAGTACTTC. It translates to CASSQTWTSGRYEQYF.

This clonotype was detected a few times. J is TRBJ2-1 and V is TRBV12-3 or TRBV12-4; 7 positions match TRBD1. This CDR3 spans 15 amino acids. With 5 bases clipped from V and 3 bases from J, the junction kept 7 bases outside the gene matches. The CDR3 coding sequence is TGTGCCAGCAGTCCGCAGGGGGTTTTCTACAATGAGCAGTTCTTC. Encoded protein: CASSPQGVFYNEQFF.

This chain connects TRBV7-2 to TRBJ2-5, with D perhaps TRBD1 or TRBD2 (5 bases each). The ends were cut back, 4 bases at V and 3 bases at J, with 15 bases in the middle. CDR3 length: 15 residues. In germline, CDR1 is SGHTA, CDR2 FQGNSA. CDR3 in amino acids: CASSSLGVEEETQYF. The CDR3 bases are TGTGCCAGCAGCTCCTTGGGGGTCGAGGAAGAGACCCAGTACTTC.

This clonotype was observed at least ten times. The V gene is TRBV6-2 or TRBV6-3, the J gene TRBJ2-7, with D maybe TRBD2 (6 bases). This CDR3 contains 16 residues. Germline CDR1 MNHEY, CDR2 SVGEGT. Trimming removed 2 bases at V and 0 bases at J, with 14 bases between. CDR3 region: CASSYKIGSTSYEQYF. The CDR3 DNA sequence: TGTGCCAGCAGTTACAAGATCGGGAGTACCTCCTACGAGCAGTACTTC.

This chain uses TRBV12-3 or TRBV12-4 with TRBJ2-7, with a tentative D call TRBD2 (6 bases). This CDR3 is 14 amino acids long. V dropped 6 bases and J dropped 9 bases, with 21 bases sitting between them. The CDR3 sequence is CASSPKLIEAGQYF. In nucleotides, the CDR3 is TGTGCCAGCAGCCCTAAATTAATTGAAGCGGGGCAGTACTTC.